The clone carrying this TCR beta chain was seen a single time. The sample is drawn from a study of shared clonotypes between healthy human individuals. Germline V lookup: CDR1 SGDLS, CDR2 YYNGEE. Trimming stripped 1 base from V and 6 bases from J, with 20 bases between. CDR3 length: 17 amino acids. Sequencing was performed with immunoSEQ multiplex PCR; in TCRdb, only in-frame clones are kept and a portion is missing. The sample holds some 700,000 clones, roughly 87% seen once. The sequenced material came from memory CD8+ T cells from PBMCs. Sample subset: CD45RO+ cells pooled with CCR7-negative TemRA cells. This receptor was identified in a young man in good health. Some clones in this sample may be carry-over from other donors' samples. The chain is built from TRBV9 and TRBJ2-1; tentatively, D is TRBD2 (6 bases). The CDR3 nucleotides read TGTGCCAGCAGCGTATATAGTGGACTAACCCGCTCCAATGAGCAGTTCTTC. The encoded protein is CASSVYSGLTRSNEQFF.